Below are 31 T cell receptor beta chains sequenced from a single sample in a study of shared clonotypes between healthy human individuals. Profiling relied on immunoSEQ multiplex PCR, and the TCRdb table lists in-frame clones only, not all of them. The sample gives around 350,000 clones, 73% of which show up once; about 10% is in the top ten. Sample: memory CD4+ T cells sorted from blood. This sample's subset: CD45RA-negative fraction. The source of these receptors is a young man in good health.

The table lists this clone with a few counts. The V call is TRBV11-2, the J call TRBJ1-2; D ambiguous. This CDR3 has 14 residues. Trimming took off 0 bases at V and 8 bases at J, with 13 bases between the two ends. Germline-derived CDR1 and CDR2 are SGHAT and FQNNGV. The CDR3 loop is CASSLDPTSLGYTF. In DNA form, the CDR3 reads TGTGCCAGCAGCTTAGACCCGACCTCATTAGGCTACACCTTC.

The rearrangement links TRBV19 to TRBJ2-2, with D tentatively TRBD1 (6 bases). The CDR3 has 15 amino acids. Germline CDR1 reads LNHDA; CDR2 reads SQIVND (reference sequence). The V end lost 7 bases, the J end lost 6 bases, and 18 bases lay between the germline ends. The CDR3 DNA reads TGTGCCAGTACCGACGTAGGGGGATACTCCGGGGAGCTGTTTTTT. The encoded protein is CASTDVGGYSGELFF.

The chain combines TRBV19 with TRBJ1-1; the D gene is possibly TRBD1 (6 bases). Germline-derived CDR1 and CDR2 are LNHDA and SQIVND (reference sequence). Trimming cost V 7 bases and J 3 bases, with 12 bases left between them. CDR3 length: 13 amino acids. Here the CDR3 DNA reads TGTGCCAGTAAGAACAGGGTCGACACTGAAGCTTTCTTT. As protein: CASKNRVDTEAFF.

The chain carries TRBV30 and TRBJ1-1; tentative D call: TRBD1 (6 bases). Germline CDR1 and CDR2: GTSNPN and SVGIG (reference sequence). V lost 3 bases, J lost 11 bases, and 16 bases lay in between. The CDR3 sequence is 12 residues long. CDR3 nucleotides: TGTGCCTGGAGGGCCGGGGGGGCCGTTGCTTTCTTT. This gives the protein CAWRAGGAVAFF.

V gene TRBV5-6 combines with J gene TRBJ1-6; D not certain. CDR3 length: 14 residues. Trimming removed 1 base at V and 8 bases at J, with 10 bases between. In germline, CDR1 is SGHDT, CDR2 YYEEEE. CDR3 in amino acids: CASSLSGRDSPLHF. DNA of the CDR3: TGTGCCAGCAGCTTGAGCGGGAGGGATTCACCCCTCCACTTT.

J is TRBJ2-5 and V is TRBV30, with no clear D. This CDR3 is built from 15 residues. CDR1 is GTSNPN and CDR2 is SVGIG in the germline V gene (reference sequence). The V end was cut by 5 bases, the J end by 0 bases, with 16 bases between. The CDR3 DNA is TGTGCCTGGTCGAAGGGCGGATGGTACCAAGAGACCCAGTACTTC. Translating it yields CAWSKGGWYQETQYF.

The rearrangement links TRBV11-2 to TRBJ2-3; TRBD2 aligns across 11 bases. This CDR3 is 17 amino acids long. V dropped 5 bases and J dropped 1; count of bases not matched to a gene: 8. Germline loops: CDR1 SGHAT, CDR2 FQNNGV. CDR3 region: CASSPGGSGRGTDTQYF. In DNA form, the CDR3 reads TGTGCCAGCAGCCCCGGCGGTAGCGGGAGGGGCACAGATACGCAGTATTTT.

The chain joins TRBV9 to TRBJ2-4; D gene uncertain. Germline CDR1 and CDR2: SGDLS and YYNGEE. Between the trimmed V and J ends, which lost 0 bases and 1 base, there was a span of 8 bases. This CDR3 has 15 amino acids. The CDR3 nucleotides read TGTGCCAGCAGCGTAGATTCAGTGGCCAAAAACATTCAGTACTTC. This sequence encodes CASSVDSVAKNIQYF.

The J gene is TRBJ2-7, the V gene TRBV4-2; TRBD1 aligns across 8 bases. V shed 0 bases and J 0 bases; nucleotides not matched to a gene: 10. Germline CDR1 is LGHNA and CDR2 is YNFKEQ. The CDR3 length is 18 residues. Here the CDR3 DNA reads TGTGCCAGCAGCCAAGAGACACCAGGGGGCTCCACCTCCTACGAGCAGTACTTC. Translated: CASSQETPGGSTSYEQYF.

The count of this clone is one. CDR3 region: CASSPPLEESYEQYF. The CDR3 nucleotides read TGTGCCAGCTCACCCCCCCTAGAAGAGTCCTACGAGCAGTACTTC. V is TRBV18 and J is TRBJ2-7; D gene unclear. This CDR3 spans 15 amino acids. From germline, CDR1 is KGHSH and CDR2 LQKENI. V was cut by 3 bases and J by 1 base, with 13 bases left in between.

The chain links TRBV6-1 to TRBJ1-3, with D unresolved. Trimming shortened V by 4 bases and J by 0 bases, and 13 bases separated the two germline ends. The germline gives CDR1 MNHNS, CDR2 SASEGT. The CDR3 extends over 16 amino acids. The CDR3 protein is CASSALSGVSGNTIYF. Here the CDR3 DNA reads TGTGCCAGCAGTGCCCTATCTGGGGTCTCTGGAAACACCATATATTTT.

The V call is TRBV4-2, the J call TRBJ1-4; D remains ambiguous. There are 16 residues in the CDR3. Germline V gene lookup returns CDR1 LGHNA and CDR2 YNFKEQ. V was shortened by 2 bases and J by 0 bases, with 10 bases between the two germline ends. CDR3 sequence (DNA): TGTGCCAGCAGCCAAACTCGGGGTTCAACTAATGAAAAACTGTTTTTT. This gives the protein CASSQTRGSTNEKLFF.

Here the CDR3 reads CASSEQAVPNTGELFF. The DNA of the CDR3 is TGTGCCAGCAGTGAACAAGCGGTCCCGAACACCGGGGAGCTGTTTTTT. The chain combines TRBV6-4 with TRBJ2-2, with a tentative D call TRBD2 (5 bases). The ends were cut back, 3 bases at V and 0 bases at J, with 11 bases in the middle. The CDR3 is 16 residues long. Looked up from germline, CDR1 is MRHNA and CDR2 is SNTAGT.

This chain links TRBV6-6 with TRBJ2-7; D is uncertain. This CDR3 has 14 residues. Trimming removed 5 bases at V and 1 base at J, with 12 bases between. Germline-derived CDR1 and CDR2 are MNHNY and SVGAGI (reference sequence). CDR3 in amino acids: CASSARALSYEQYF. The CDR3 DNA follows: TGTGCCAGCAGTGCACGTGCCCTGTCCTACGAGCAGTACTTC.

Comments on this clone: The same CDR3 also results from other DNA sequences found in this sample. This sequence joins TRBV28 and TRBJ2-7; D is uncertain. CDR3 size: 11 residues. With 6 bases removed from V and 3 bases from J, the gap between germline ends came to 6 bases. CDR1 is MDHEN and CDR2 is SYDVKM in the germline V gene. CDR3: CASSLYYEQYF. The CDR3 DNA reads as TGTGCCAGCAGCCTGTACTACGAGCAGTACTTC.

The chain carries TRBV7-2 and TRBJ2-7; no clear D. The CDR3 runs to 14 residues. Germline V gene sequence: CDR1 SGHTA, CDR2 FQGNSA. V lost 0 bases and J lost 6, with 12 bases in between. Here the CDR3 DNA reads TGTGCCAGCAGCTTAGCCAGGCAACTTGGCGAGCAGTACTTC. The encoded protein is CASSLARQLGEQYF.

The CDR3 region has the DNA TGTGCCAGCAGCGCCCGTGATAGCGGGTTATCCTTCTTC. This codes for CASSARDSGLSFF. V is TRBV5-4 and J is TRBJ2-1; the match to TRBD2 covers 7 bases. The CDR3 sequence is 13 residues long. CDR1 is SGHNT, CDR2 YYREEE, per germline (reference sequence). Trimming at V came to 4 bases and at J to 16 bases, leaving 14 bases not matched to a gene.

V gene TRBV15 combines with J gene TRBJ2-7; 9 nucleotides line up with TRBD1. The V segment lost 5 bases and the J segment 6 bases; nucleotides outside the gene matches: 11. Germline CDR1 is LNHNV and CDR2 is YYDKDF (reference sequence). This CDR3 has 15 amino acids. Here the CDR3 reads CATSLLPGQGVEQYF. DNA of the CDR3: TGTGCCACCAGCCTCCTCCCGGGACAGGGTGTCGAGCAGTACTTC.

In its sample, this clone was seen once. One end of the junction does not line up with germline, which may come from a read error. This sequence joins TRBV29-1 and TRBJ1-1, with a tentative D call TRBD1 (6 bases). CDR3 size: 14 residues. Germline V lookup: CDR1 SQVTM, CDR2 ANQGSEA. The CDR3 DNA follows: TGCAGCCTGACAAGAGGGGGGGTGAATACTGAAGCTTTCTTT. Its protein product is CSLTRGGVNTEAFF.

This clone has only one observation. One end of the junction is discordant with germline, which a read error may explain. The rearrangement links TRBV7-7 to TRBJ2-1; the match to TRBD2 covers 12 bases. There are 18 residues in the CDR3. The germline gives CDR1 SSHAT, CDR2 FNYEAQ (reference sequence). The CDR3 nucleotides read TGTGCTAGCAGCTTAGAACCTAGCGGGAGGGCCGGGGACAATGAGCAGTTCTTC. Translation: CASSLEPSGRAGDNEQFF.

The chain couples TRBV18 to TRBJ2-2, with D possibly matching TRBD2 (6 bases). V was clipped by 3 bases and J by 0 bases, with 14 bases between them. CDR3 length: 17 amino acids. Germline lookup yields CDR1 KGHSH and CDR2 LQKENI. In DNA form, the CDR3 reads TGTGCCAGCTCACCCTCGAGCGGGTCTGCGAACACCGGGGAGCTGTTTTTT. Translation: CASSPSSGSANTGELFF.

CDR3 protein: CASTPGGSNTEAFF. CDR3 nucleotides: TGTGCCAGCACTCCAGGGGGCTCGAACACTGAAGCTTTCTTT. The gene calls are TRBV6-5 and TRBJ1-1; 8 positions match TRBD1. The CDR3 extends over 14 amino acids. The germline V gene has CDR1 MNHEY and CDR2 SVGAGI. V shed 7 bases and J 1 base; nucleotides not matched to a gene: 5.

The genes are TRBV19 and TRBJ2-7; 9 positions agree with TRBD1. This CDR3 is 15 amino acids long. V trimming: 3 bases; J trimming: 6 bases; junction bases outside the gene matches: 9. The V gene's germline CDR1 is LNHDA and CDR2 SQIVND (reference sequence). The CDR3 DNA is TGTGCCAGTAGTATTCCGGGACAGGGTTGGTTCGAGCAGTACTTC. This translates into CASSIPGQGWFEQYF. Full variable domain (missing parts from reference TRBV19 and TRBJ2-7): DGGITQSPKYLFRKEGQNVTLSCEQNLNHDAMYWYRQDPGQGLRLIYYSQIVNDFQKGDIAEGYSVSREKKESFPLTVTSAQKNPTAFYLCASSIPGQGWFEQYFGPGTRLTVT.

The chain is built from TRBV6-4 and TRBJ1-1, with D unresolved. V lost 6 bases, J lost 4 bases, and 18 bases lay in between. The CDR3 has 15 residues. Germline V gives CDR1 MRHNA, CDR2 SNTAGT. The CDR3 is CASRVNMEPSTEAFF. DNA of the CDR3: TGTGCCAGCAGAGTCAATATGGAACCGAGCACTGAAGCTTTCTTT.

This clone was detected once. The V call is TRBV27, the J call TRBJ1-5, with no clear D. This CDR3 region has 14 residues. From germline, CDR1 is MNHEY and CDR2 SMNVEV (reference sequence). Trimming left V 6 bases short and J 5 bases short, with 14 bases between. CDR3 in DNA: TGTGCCAGCAGCTATGGACGTGGGGATCAGCCCCAGCATTTT. Its translation: CASSYGRGDQPQHF.

The V and J genes are TRBV7-9 and TRBJ2-3; no firm D call. The germline gives CDR1 SEHNR, CDR2 FQNEAQ (reference sequence). The length of the CDR3 is 14 residues. Deletions cut 2 bases from V and 2 bases from J, with 8 bases between. The CDR3 DNA sequence: TGTGCCAGCAGCTTAAGCGACCACACAGATACGCAGTATTTT. This translates into CASSLSDHTDTQYF.

V and J are TRBV5-1 and TRBJ2-5; 9 positions agree with TRBD2. Germline values: CDR1 SGHRS, CDR2 YFSETQ. V shed 0 bases and J 5 bases; nucleotides not matched to a gene: 5. The CDR3 spans 15 residues. The CDR3 here is CASSLVPSGTETQYF. The CDR3 DNA follows: TGCGCCAGCAGCTTGGTTCCTAGCGGGACGGAGACCCAGTACTTC.

This clone was found once. The chain is built from TRBV2 and TRBJ1-4; perhaps TRBD1 as D (6 bases). The CDR3 runs to 15 residues. V gave up 6 bases and J gave up 4 bases, with 15 bases separating them. Germline CDR1 and CDR2: SNHLY and FYNNEI. The CDR3 DNA follows: TGTGCCAGCAGCGCCACAGGGACACTTAATGAAAAACTGTTTTTT. Its translation is CASSATGTLNEKLFF.

V is TRBV6-1 and J is TRBJ2-7, with D unresolved. Germline V gene lookup returns CDR1 MNHNS and CDR2 SASEGT. V was trimmed by 7 bases and J by 2 bases, leaving 15 bases between them. This CDR3 has 14 residues. The CDR3 DNA sequence: TGTGCCAGCAATTTGATGGCCGGACCCTACGAGCAGTACTTC. It encodes CASNLMAGPYEQYF.

The chain employs TRBV25-1 and TRBJ1-4; maybe TRBD1 (5 bases). Trimming shortened V by 2 bases and J by 6 bases, and 16 bases separated the two germline ends. The CDR3 has 16 amino acids. Germline CDR1 is MGHDK and CDR2 is SYGVNS. The CDR3 nucleotides are TGTGCCAGCAGTGAACCCCGGGGGGTATATTATGAAAAACTGTTTTTT. Its protein is CASSEPRGVYYEKLFF.

This clone occurred a few times. J is TRBJ2-3 and V is TRBV7-9, with 9 bases lining up with TRBD2. Germline V gives CDR1 SEHNR, CDR2 FQNEAQ (reference sequence). The CDR3 length is 15 residues. With V trimmed by 4 bases and J by 2 bases, 4 bases remained unmatched. CDR3 sequence (DNA): TGTGCCAGCAGCTCCTCTAGCGGGGACACAGATACGCAGTATTTT. This encodes CASSSSSGDTDTQYF.